These T cell receptor beta chains were read from a single sample in a study of PD-L1 blockade in urothelial cancer. Assay: immunoSEQ multiplex PCR; the TCRdb copy retains only in-frame clones and omits some. The sample lists approximately 50,000 clones, around 84% seen once, with roughly 20% in the top ten. The sequenced sample was PBMCs, obtained around atezolizumab (anti-PD-L1) treatment. The receptor set was obtained from a man aged 55 to 69 with urothelial cancer. CDR3s include the opening cysteine and the closing phenylalanine or tryptophan.

>TRBV7-2|14|TRBJ2-3
CASRPLAVTDTQYF
>TRBV9|18|TRBJ1-3
CASSEILSDRVRGNTIYF
>TRBV13|13|TRBJ2-3
CASSLETADTQYF
>TRBV5-1|14|TRBJ1-6
CASSSTETNSPLHF
>TRBV30|13|TRBJ1-5
CAWSGQGNQPQHF
>TRBV7-9|14|TRBJ2-7
CASSLDRGSDEQYF
>TRBV6-6|13|TRBJ1-1
CASSDTGNTEAFF
>TRBV7-3|14|TRBJ2-1
CASSPVGGHGEQFF
>TRBV5-6|16|TRBJ1-5
CASSLGGSLSNQPQHF
>TRBV19|14|TRBJ1-2
CASNKQRGPGGYTF
>TRBV5-1|12|TRBJ2-7
CASSLQNYEQYF
>TRBV6-1|14|TRBJ2-2
CASSSLTGTGELFF
>TRBV28|12|TRBJ2-5
CASKGQWETQYF
>TRBV7-2|15|TRBJ1-6
CASSPQTGINSPLHF
>TRBV6-1|16|TRBJ2-1
CASSGGGLAGYNEQFF
>TRBV6-1|12|TRBJ1-2
CASSWDSYGYTF
>TRBV27|14|TRBJ2-7
CASRYQQGAYEQYF
>TRBV7-6|14|TRBJ2-5
CASSADRAAKTQYF
>TRBV19|14|TRBJ2-7
CASSQASGVYEQYF
>TRBV19|14|TRBJ1-2
CASSIAYRVDGYTF
>TRBV30|15|TRBJ2-3
CACQNSGGARGTQYF
>TRBV4-3|14|TRBJ2-7
CASSPAGSPYEQYF
>TRBV29-1|14|TRBJ2-2
CSVERDRGTGELFF
>TRBV9|15|TRBJ2-7
CASSVGGQISYEQYF
>TRBV10-1|15|TRBJ1-4
CASSEGTGKREKLFF
>TRBV4-1|16|TRBJ1-2
CASSQARTSGGHGYTF
>TRBV5-1|14|TRBJ1-2
CASSLMTGNYGYTF
>TRBV5-8|15|TRBJ2-7
CASSLALVPVYEQYF
>TRBV9|17|TRBJ2-2
CASSSRGPGGNTGELFF
>TRBV19|15|TRBJ1-2
CASRIRTGGDYGYTF
>TRBV25-1|15|TRBJ1-6
CASSTTGTATSPLHF
>TRBV4-3|17|TRBJ1-5
CASSQDRALTGNQPQHF
>TRBV12-5|11|TRBJ2-5
CASGPEETQYF
>TRBV21-1|13|TRBJ2-7
CASSKVRRGEQYF
>TRBV6-4|14|TRBJ2-5
CASSQNGGSETQYF
>TRBV27|14|TRBJ2-5
CASSLIGTAETQYF
>TRBV7-9|17|TRBJ2-1
CASSLEGGAGGQGEQFF
>TRBV7-2|16|TRBJ1-6
CASSLMRGGADSPLHF
>TRBV4-1|19|TRBJ2-1
CASSQEESSGDASYNEQFF
>TRBV5-1|16|TRBJ2-3
CASSHARTWGTDTQYF
>TRBV27|14|TRBJ2-5
CASSLEAGRETQYF
>TRBV10-1|16|TRBJ2-7
CASSESFSGRLYEQYF
>TRBV9|16|TRBJ2-5
CASSVAPAGGRETQYF
>TRBV5-1|14|TRBJ1-2
CASSLGQGVYGYTF
>TRBV5-6|13|TRBJ2-2
CASSYRGGGELFF
>TRBV7-5|16|TRBJ2-2
CARSYLTSTNTGELFF